Below, 11 T cell receptor beta chains from the same sample are listed, as sequenced in a study of glioma-infiltrating T cells after dendritic cell vaccination. Data came from immunoSEQ multiplex PCR; TCRdb stores just in-frame clones and leaves some out. The sample records around 73,000 clones, approximately 80% being singletons. Sequenced here: blood, sampled before dendritic cell vaccination. The receptors were gathered from a human donor with glioblastoma.

This clone was counted a single time. The chain has TRBV5-8 and TRBJ2-7; 10 bases line up with TRBD1. The CDR3 has 15 residues. Germline loops: CDR1 SGHTS, CDR2 YDEGEE. Germline trimming cut 3 bases from V and 2 bases from J; bases unmatched to any gene: 5. The CDR3 loop is CASSSTGGPTYEQYV. The CDR3 DNA is TGTGCCAGCAGCTCGACAGGGGGCCCTACCTACGAGCAGTACGTC.

This clone was observed a few times. The chain has TRBV6-5 and TRBJ2-1; TRBD2 matches 7 bases. With V trimmed by 6 bases and J by 7 bases, 3 bases remained unmatched. The germline gives CDR1 MNHEY, CDR2 SVGAGI. This CDR3 contains 12 residues. The DNA of the CDR3 is TGTGCCAGCAGCCGCGGGGGTAATGAGCAGTTCTTC. Translation: CASSRGGNEQFF.

This chain uses TRBV11-2 with TRBJ2-1; 13 bases fit TRBD2. The CDR3 loop spans 18 amino acids. Germline assignment: CDR1 SGHAT and CDR2 FQNNGV. The V and J ends lost 3 bases and 7 bases, in that order; junction bases with no gene match: 12. CDR3 region: CASSLATSGRAWGNEQFF. The CDR3 coding sequence is TGTGCCAGCAGCTTGGCTACTAGCGGGAGGGCCTGGGGAAATGAGCAGTTCTTC. The full variable domain, in which reference TRBV11-2 and TRBJ2-1 provide the parts outside the CDR3, is EAGVAQSPRYKIIEKRQSVAFWCNPISGHATLYWYQQILGQGPKLLIQFQNNGVVDDSQLPKDRFSAERLKGVDSTLKIQPAKLEDSAVYLCASSLATSGRAWGNEQFFGPGTRLTVL.

The chain couples TRBV2 to TRBJ2-3; TRBD2 matches 10 bases. The V gene end was trimmed by 5 bases and the J gene end by 2 bases; junction bases not matched to a gene: 4. CDR1 and CDR2 (germline): SNHLY, FYNNEI. The CDR3 spans 15 residues. The CDR3 DNA sequence: TGTGCCAGCAGTTATAGCGGGAGGCCCACAGATACGCAGTATTTT. It codes for CASSYSGRPTDTQYF. Together with reference TRBV2 and TRBJ2-3, the CDR3 gives the full variable domain: EPEVTQTPSHQVTQMGQEVILRCVPISNHLYFYWYRQILGQKVEFLVSFYNNEISEKSEIFDDQFSVERPDGSNFTLKIRSTKLEDSAMYFCASSYSGRPTDTQYFGPGTRLTVL.

The genes are TRBV15 and TRBJ2-4, with TRBD1 identical over 7 bases. After removal of 0 bases from V and 5 bases from J, the junction contained 7 bases not matched to a gene. The length of the CDR3 is 16 residues. Germline CDR1 and CDR2: LNHNV and YYDKDF (reference sequence). The CDR3 DNA reads as TGTGCCACCAGCAGAGATAAAGACAGGGCCCAAAACATTCAGTACTTC. This encodes CATSRDKDRAQNIQYF. The entire variable domain, with the rest obtained from reference TRBV15 and TRBJ2-4, is as follows: DAMVIQNPRYQVTQFGKPVTLSCSQTLNHNVMYWYQQKSSQAPKLLFHYYDKDFNNEADTPDNFQSRRPNTSFCFLDIRSPGLGDTAMYLCATSRDKDRAQNIQYFGAGTRLSVL.

This chain uses TRBV5-4 with TRBJ2-1, with a tentative D call TRBD1 (6 bases). V shed 5 bases and J shed 0 bases, with 15 bases lying between them. Germline V CDR1 and CDR2: SGHNT, YYREEE (reference sequence). This CDR3 is 16 amino acids long. CDR3 nucleotide sequence: TGTGCCAGCAGTCCCGGGACACTAAGCTCCTACAATGAGCAGTTCTTC. Protein product: CASSPGTLSSYNEQFF.

The V and J genes are TRBV20-1 and TRBJ2-3; D is unclear. Germline CDR1 is DFQATT and CDR2 is SNEGSKA (reference sequence). The CDR3 is 11 amino acids. The ends were cut back, 6 bases at V and 5 bases at J, with 9 bases in the middle. The DNA for the CDR3 is TGCAGTGCCCGCCGCGGAGATACGCAGTATTTT. Translated: CSARRGDTQYF.

The genes are TRBV7-9 and TRBJ2-3; 10 positions agree with TRBD1. V trimming: 5 bases; J trimming: 4 bases; junction bases outside the gene matches: 15. There are 18 residues in the CDR3. Per the germline V gene, CDR1 is SEHNR and CDR2 is FQNEAQ (reference sequence). In DNA form, the CDR3 reads TGTGCCAGCAGCCCAGTCTTCCCGGGACAGGGGATCTCAGATACGCAGTATTTT. Translating it yields CASSPVFPGQGISDTQYF.

V gene TRBV6-1 combines with J gene TRBJ2-5; 14 nucleotides align to TRBD2. With V trimmed by 3 bases and J by 4 bases, 1 base remained unmatched. There are 15 residues in the CDR3. Germline V gene sequence: CDR1 MNHNS, CDR2 SASEGT. This CDR3 reads CASSDGLAGGETQYF. The CDR3 nucleotides read TGTGCCAGCAGTGATGGACTAGCGGGAGGAGAGACCCAGTACTTC.

The chain is built from TRBV11-2 and TRBJ1-2; 12 bases fit TRBD1. CDR1 SGHAT and CDR2 FQNNGV come from the germline V gene. The J segment lost 6 bases and the V segment lost 1 base, leaving 3 bases of the junction unmatched. This CDR3 contains 15 residues. The CDR3 nucleotides read TGTGCCAGCAGCTTAGTGGGACAGGGGGCGGATGGCTACACCTTC. Amino acid sequence: CASSLVGQGADGYTF.

J is TRBJ2-1 and V is TRBV7-8; 8 bases map to TRBD2. Unmatched junction bases numbered 4, after V lost 3 bases and J lost 6 bases. CDR3 size: 14 residues. CDR1 and CDR2 from the germline V gene are SGHVS and FQNEAQ. CDR3 coding DNA: TGTGCCAGCAGCTTTAGCGGGATTGGCAATGAGCAGTTCTTC. It encodes CASSFSGIGNEQFF.